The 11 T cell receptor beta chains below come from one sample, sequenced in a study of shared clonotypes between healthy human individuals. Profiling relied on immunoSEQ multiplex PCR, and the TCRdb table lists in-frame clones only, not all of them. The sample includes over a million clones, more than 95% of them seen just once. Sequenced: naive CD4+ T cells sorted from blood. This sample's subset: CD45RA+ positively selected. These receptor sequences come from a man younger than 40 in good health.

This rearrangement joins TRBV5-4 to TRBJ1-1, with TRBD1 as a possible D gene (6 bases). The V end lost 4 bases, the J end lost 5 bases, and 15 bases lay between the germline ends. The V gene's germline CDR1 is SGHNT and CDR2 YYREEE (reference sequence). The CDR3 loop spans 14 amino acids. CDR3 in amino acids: CASSGRGQGTEAFF. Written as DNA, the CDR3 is TGTGCCAGCAGCGGACGGGGGCAGGGAACTGAAGCTTTCTTT.

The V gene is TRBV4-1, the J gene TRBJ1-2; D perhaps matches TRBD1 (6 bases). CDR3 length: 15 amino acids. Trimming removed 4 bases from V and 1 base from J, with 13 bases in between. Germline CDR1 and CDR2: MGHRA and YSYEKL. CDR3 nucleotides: TGCGCCAGCAGCCCTCACGGCAGGGGTAACTATGGCTACACCTTC. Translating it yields CASSPHGRGNYGYTF.

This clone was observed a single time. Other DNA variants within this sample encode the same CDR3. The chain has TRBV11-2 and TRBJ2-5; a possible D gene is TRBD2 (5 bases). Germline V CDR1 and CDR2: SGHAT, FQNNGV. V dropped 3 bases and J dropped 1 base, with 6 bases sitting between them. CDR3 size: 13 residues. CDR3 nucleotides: TGTGCCAGCAGCTTCGGGATCCAAGAGACCCAGTACTTC. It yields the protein CASSFGIQETQYF. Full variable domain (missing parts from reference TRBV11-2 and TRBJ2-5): EAGVAQSPRYKIIEKRQSVAFWCNPISGHATLYWYQQILGQGPKLLIQFQNNGVVDDSQLPKDRFSAERLKGVDSTLKIQPAKLEDSAVYLCASSFGIQETQYFGPGTRLLVL.

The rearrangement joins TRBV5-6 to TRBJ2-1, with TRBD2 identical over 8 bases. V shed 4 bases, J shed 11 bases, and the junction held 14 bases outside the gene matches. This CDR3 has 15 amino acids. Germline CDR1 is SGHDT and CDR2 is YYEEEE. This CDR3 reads CASSPGGGNPLKQFF. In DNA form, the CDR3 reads TGTGCCAGCAGCCCCGGGGGGGGAAACCCCCTAAAGCAGTTCTTC.

The CDR3 loop reads CASSPRLSGEQFF. In nucleotides, the CDR3 is TGTGCCAGCAGCCCCCGACTTTCTGGTGAGCAGTTCTTC. The chain joins TRBV9 to TRBJ2-1; D gene unclear. The germline V gene encodes CDR1 SGDLS and CDR2 YYNGEE. The length of the CDR3 is 13 residues. V dropped 4 bases and J dropped 9 bases, with 14 bases sitting between them.

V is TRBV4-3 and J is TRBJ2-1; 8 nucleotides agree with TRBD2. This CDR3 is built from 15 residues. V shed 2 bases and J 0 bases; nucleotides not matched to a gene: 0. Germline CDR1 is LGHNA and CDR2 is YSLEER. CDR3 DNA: TGCGCCAGCAGCCAAAGCGGGAGCTCCTACAATGAGCAGTTCTTC. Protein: CASSQSGSSYNEQFF.

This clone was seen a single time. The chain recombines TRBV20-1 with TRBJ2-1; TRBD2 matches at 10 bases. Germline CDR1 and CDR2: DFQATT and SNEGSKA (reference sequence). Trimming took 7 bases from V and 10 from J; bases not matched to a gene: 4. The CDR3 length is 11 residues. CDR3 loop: CSGLAGAEQFF. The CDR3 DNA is TGCAGTGGGCTAGCGGGAGCGGAGCAGTTCTTC.

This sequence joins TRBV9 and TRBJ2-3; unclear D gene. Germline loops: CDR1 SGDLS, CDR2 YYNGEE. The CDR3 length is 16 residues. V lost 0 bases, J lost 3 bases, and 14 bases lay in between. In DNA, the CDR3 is TGTGCCAGCAGCGTAGGCCGAGACGCTTTTACAGATACGCAGTATTTT. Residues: CASSVGRDAFTDTQYF.

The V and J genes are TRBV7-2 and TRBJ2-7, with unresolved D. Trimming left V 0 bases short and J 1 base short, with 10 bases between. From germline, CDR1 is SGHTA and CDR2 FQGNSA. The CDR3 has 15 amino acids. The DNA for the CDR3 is TGTGCCAGCAGCTTAGCGCCCCAGGTATCCTACGAGCAGTACTTC. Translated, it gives CASSLAPQVSYEQYF.

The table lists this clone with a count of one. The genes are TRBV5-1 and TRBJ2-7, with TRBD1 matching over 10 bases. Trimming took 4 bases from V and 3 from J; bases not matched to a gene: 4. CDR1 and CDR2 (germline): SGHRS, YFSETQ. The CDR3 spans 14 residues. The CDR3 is CASSTRTGGYEQYF. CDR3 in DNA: TGCGCCAGCAGCACAAGGACAGGGGGCTACGAGCAGTACTTC.

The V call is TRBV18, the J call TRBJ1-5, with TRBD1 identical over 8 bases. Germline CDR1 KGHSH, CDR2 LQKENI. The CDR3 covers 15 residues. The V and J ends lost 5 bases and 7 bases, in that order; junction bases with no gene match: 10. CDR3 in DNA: TGTGCCAGCTCAGCAACCGGGACAGGTGGCCAGCCCCAGCATTTT. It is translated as CASSATGTGGQPQHF.